This T cell receptor (beta chain) was identified during a study of cytomegalovirus exposure and HLA in healthy donors. About this clone itself: No antigen is known for it.

Whole-study findings and limits: In terms of immune exposure information, only CMV serostatus was available. A later analysis showed TCR association rates differing by HLA locus, peaking at DRB1 and lowest at HLA-C.

Germline V CDR1 and CDR2: SGHRS, YFSETQ. With V trimmed by 6 bases and J by 1 base, 8 bases remained unmatched. The CDR3 spans 16 residues. With 60 Vbeta and 13 Jbeta primers, the PCR was carried out. Produced via immunoSEQ multiplex PCR; TCRdb's table is partial and in-frame only. The sample has some 180,000 clones, more than 65% seen once; the top ten hold roughly 3.2%. The TCR sequence derives from a man aged 40-55 years in good health and CMV-seropositive. This chain links TRBV5-1 with TRBJ2-3; 10 nucleotides line up with TRBD2. The sequencing input was PBMCs. The CDR3 is CASTWLAGAGTDTQYF. CDR3 coding DNA: TGCGCCAGCACGTGGCTAGCGGGAGCTGGCACAGATACGCAGTATTTT.